Following are 8 T cell receptor beta chains from one sample sequenced in a study of tumor-infiltrating lymphocytes in primary liver carcinoma. Joint extraction of RNA and DNA used 20-30 mg of bulk tissue that was unsorted. Making TCR beta cDNA involved 400 to 600 ng total RNA and a constant-region primer. Slightly modified ARM-PCR, run as three nested multiplex PCR rounds, produced the TCR beta libraries. TRBV1-TRBV30 forward primers and a C-beta reverse primer were used in the first two PCR rounds, which each ran for approximately 11 cycles. MiXCR was run by TCRdb on the multiplex PCR reads, yielding one entry per CDR3 protein. Among more than 95,000 distinct CDR3 sequences listed, 55% to 75% were seen once. Sequenced: liver tumor tissue from sampling region 3. Subset indicated: tumor region T3, left-lateral pole. The receptors stem from a woman aged 55-75 years with primary liver carcinoma and hepatitis B virus infection.

In the case of this clonotype: A much larger clone differs from this one at a single base, so this may be a read error. CDR3 region: CASSPLMYTEAFF. In nucleotides, the CDR3 is TGTGCCAGCAGCCCCCTCATGTACACTGAAGCTTTCTTT. This chain joins TRBV14 and TRBJ1-1; no definite D call. CDR1 and CDR2 from the germline V gene are SGHDN and FVKESK. The CDR3 runs 13 residues. The V and J ends lost 4 bases and 3 bases respectively, with 9 bases between them.

As concerns this clonotype: Its ends do not fully match the called genes, so a read error is possible. V and J are TRBV29-1 and TRBJ2-7; the D gene is possibly TRBD2 (5 bases). The CDR3 has 16 amino acids. CDR1 is SQVTM and CDR2 is ANQGSEA in the germline V gene. CDR3 protein: CSVVSPGGSVGYVQYF. CDR3 in DNA: TGCAGCGTTGTGAGCCCAGGAGGTTCGGTGGGATACGTGCAGTACTTC.

As to this clonotype: A much larger clone lies one base from this, so it may be a read error. This sequence joins TRBV5-4 and TRBJ2-7; 9 nucleotides line up with TRBD2. Losses at the gene ends were 4 bases for V and 8 bases for J; bases not matched to a gene: 16. The CDR3 contains 16 residues. Germline-derived CDR1 and CDR2 are SGHNT and YYREEE (reference sequence). The CDR3 loop is CASSLGRSREGYKQYF. The CDR3 coding sequence is TGTGCCAGCAGCCTAGGTCGGTCGCGGGAGGGGTACAAGCAGTACTTC.

Comments on this clonotype: A clone one base away is much larger, so this may be a read error. V is TRBV7-8 and J is TRBJ1-4; tentatively, D is TRBD1 (5 bases). Germline CDR1 SGHVS, CDR2 FQNEAQ. V lost 4 bases to trimming and J lost 3 bases, with 15 bases between them. The CDR3 runs 16 residues. Here the CDR3 DNA reads TGTGCCAGCAGCTCCTCGGGACGGGGAGCTAATGAAAAACTGTTTTTT. Its protein product is CASSSSGRGANEKLFF.

V gene TRBV12-3 or TRBV12-4 combines with J gene TRBJ2-7; D is ambiguous. The CDR3 is 14 residues long. V was cut by 9 bases and J by 1 base, with 16 bases left in between. In DNA form, the CDR3 reads TGTGCCAGTAGTATAGCTGCTGGGTCCTACGAGCAGTACTTC. Its translation: CASSIAAGSYEQYF.

The sample holds many counts of this clonotype. The gene calls are TRBV29-1 and TRBJ2-5; D may be TRBD1 (6 bases). CDR3 length: 13 amino acids. Germline CDR1 SQVTM, CDR2 ANQGSEA. V was trimmed by 3 bases and J by 4 bases, leaving 12 bases between them. The CDR3 DNA reads TGCAGCGTTGAGGAAACAGGGAGAGAGACCCAGTACTTC. Translating it yields CSVEETGRETQYF.

On this clonotype: This sequence may be a read error, since a much larger clone differs from it by one base. The chain couples TRBV5-6 to TRBJ1-1; D remains ambiguous. The CDR3 is 15 amino acids. Germline values: CDR1 SGHDT, CDR2 YYEEEE. V was cut by 4 bases and J by 1 base, with 14 bases left in between. The CDR3 region is CASSPPGCPNTEAFF. The CDR3 DNA reads TGTGCCAGCAGCCCCCCGGGATGCCCGAACACTGAAGCTTTCTTT.

This clonotype has a count of ten or more. This chain links TRBV6-1 with TRBJ2-7, with 10 positions matching TRBD1. This CDR3 spans 14 amino acids. V was pared by 6 bases and J by 3 bases, with 5 bases of the junction left unmatched. The germline gives CDR1 MNHNS, CDR2 SASEGT. The CDR3 bases are TGTGCCAGCAGGCCGGGACAGGGGCGCTACGAGCAGTACTTC. As protein: CASRPGQGRYEQYF.